This TCR beta chain was recovered during a study of coeliac disease. Study details: High-resolution HLA typing was lacking; TRBV7-2 bias was queried instead.

Per germline, CDR1 MNHEY and CDR2 SMNVEV (reference sequence). This CDR3 comprises 12 residues. The V segment lost 0 bases and the J segment 10 bases; nucleotides outside the gene matches: 3. Sequenced by immunoSEQ multiplex PCR; TCRdb stores in-frame clones only, minus some. In the table there are more than 7,500 clones, around three fifths of which are singletons. Study conclusions and caveats: In active celiac disease, intraepithelial and lamina propria TRB and TRG repertoires were less clonal than controls.

This clone was picked up one time. Its antigen is as yet unknown. The chain links TRBV27 to TRBJ2-7; TRBD2 matches at 7 bases. The receptor comes from a woman in her sixties with celiac disease. Sequenced input: intraepithelial lymphocytes from the gut. The CDR3 DNA sequence: TGTGCCAGCAGTTTATCTGGGGGGGTACAGTACTTC. This translates into CASSLSGGVQYF.